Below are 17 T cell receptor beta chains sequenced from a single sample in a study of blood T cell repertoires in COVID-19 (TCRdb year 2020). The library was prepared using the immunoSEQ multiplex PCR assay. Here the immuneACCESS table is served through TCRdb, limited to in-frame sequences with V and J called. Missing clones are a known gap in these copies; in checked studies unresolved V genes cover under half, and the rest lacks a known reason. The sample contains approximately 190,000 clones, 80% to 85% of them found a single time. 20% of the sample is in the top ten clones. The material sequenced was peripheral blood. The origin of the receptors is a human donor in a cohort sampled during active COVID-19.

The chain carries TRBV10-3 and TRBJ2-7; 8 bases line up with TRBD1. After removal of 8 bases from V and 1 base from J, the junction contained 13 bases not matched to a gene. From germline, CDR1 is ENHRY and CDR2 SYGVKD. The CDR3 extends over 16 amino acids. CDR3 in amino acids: CAIYPDRGGGSYEQYF. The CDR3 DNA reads TGTGCCATCTACCCCGACAGGGGAGGCGGATCCTACGAGCAGTACTTC.

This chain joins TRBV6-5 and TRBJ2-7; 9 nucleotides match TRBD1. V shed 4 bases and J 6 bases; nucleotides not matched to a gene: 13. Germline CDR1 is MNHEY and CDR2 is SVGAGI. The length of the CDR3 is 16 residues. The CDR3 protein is CASSFGGTGLPAEQYF. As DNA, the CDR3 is TGTGCCAGCAGTTTCGGCGGGACAGGGCTTCCGGCCGAGCAGTACTTC.

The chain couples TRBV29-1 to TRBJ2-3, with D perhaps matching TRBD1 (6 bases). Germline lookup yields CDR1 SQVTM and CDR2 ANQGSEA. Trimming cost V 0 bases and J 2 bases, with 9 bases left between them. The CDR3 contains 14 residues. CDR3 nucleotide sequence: TGCAGCGTTGAAGAGGACAGATACACAGATACGCAGTATTTT. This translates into CSVEEDRYTDTQYF.

Written as DNA, the CDR3 is TGTGCCAGCAGCTTAGACGGGTACATTCAGTACTTC. This sequence encodes CASSLDGYIQYF. This chain uses TRBV7-9 with TRBJ2-4; no clear D. The V and J ends lost 1 base and 8 bases respectively, with 6 bases between them. This CDR3 has 12 residues. The germline CDR1 and CDR2 sequences are SEHNR and FQNEAQ (reference sequence).

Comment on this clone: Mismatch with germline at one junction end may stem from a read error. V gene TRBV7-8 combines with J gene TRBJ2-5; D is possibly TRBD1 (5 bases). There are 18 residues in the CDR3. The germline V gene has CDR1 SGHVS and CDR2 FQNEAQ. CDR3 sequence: CASSERPWGIKAQETHYF. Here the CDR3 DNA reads TGTGCCAGCAGCGAGAGACCTTGGGGCATTAAAGCCCAAGAGACCCATTACTTC.

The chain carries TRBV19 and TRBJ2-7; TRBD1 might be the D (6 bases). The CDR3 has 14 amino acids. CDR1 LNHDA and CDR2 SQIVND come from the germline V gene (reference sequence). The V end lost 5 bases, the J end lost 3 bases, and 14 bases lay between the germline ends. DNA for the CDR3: TGTGCCAGTAGTTCGCGGACAGACAACTACGAGCAGTACTTC. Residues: CASSSRTDNYEQYF.

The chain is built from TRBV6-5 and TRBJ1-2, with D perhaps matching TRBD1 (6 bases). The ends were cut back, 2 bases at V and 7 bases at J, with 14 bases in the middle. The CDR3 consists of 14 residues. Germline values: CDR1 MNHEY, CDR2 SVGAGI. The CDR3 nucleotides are TGTGCCAGCAGTTACGCTCCTTACAGGGTTGGCTACACCTTC. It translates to CASSYAPYRVGYTF.

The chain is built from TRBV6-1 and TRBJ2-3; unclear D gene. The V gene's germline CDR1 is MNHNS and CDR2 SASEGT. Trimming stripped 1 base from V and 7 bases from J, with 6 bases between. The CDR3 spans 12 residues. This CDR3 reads CASSEGGNTQYF. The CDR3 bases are TGTGCCAGCAGTGAAGGAGGAAATACGCAGTATTTT.

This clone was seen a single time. The chain's CDR3 is CASSPQREVLAKNIQYF. As DNA, the CDR3 is TGTGCCAGCAGTCCCCAGCGTGAGGTCCTAGCCAAAAACATTCAGTACTTC. The gene calls are TRBV28 and TRBJ2-4, with D unresolved. Trimming cost V 5 bases and J 0 bases, with 17 bases left between them. This CDR3 spans 17 amino acids. Germline assignment: CDR1 MDHEN and CDR2 SYDVKM.

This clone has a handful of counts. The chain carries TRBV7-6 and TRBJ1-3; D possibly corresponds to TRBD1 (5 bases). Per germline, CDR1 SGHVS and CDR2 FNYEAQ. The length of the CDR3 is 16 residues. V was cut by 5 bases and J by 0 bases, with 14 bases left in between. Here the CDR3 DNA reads TGTGCCAGCAGCCAAAACGGACAAAACTCTGGAAACACCATATATTTT. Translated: CASSQNGQNSGNTIYF.

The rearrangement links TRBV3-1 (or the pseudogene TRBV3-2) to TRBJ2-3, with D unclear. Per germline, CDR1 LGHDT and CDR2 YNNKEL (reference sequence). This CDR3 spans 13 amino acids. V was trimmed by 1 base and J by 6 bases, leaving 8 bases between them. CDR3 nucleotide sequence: TGTGCCAGCAGCCAAGGTCTGGCTGATACGCAGTATTTT. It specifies CASSQGLADTQYF.

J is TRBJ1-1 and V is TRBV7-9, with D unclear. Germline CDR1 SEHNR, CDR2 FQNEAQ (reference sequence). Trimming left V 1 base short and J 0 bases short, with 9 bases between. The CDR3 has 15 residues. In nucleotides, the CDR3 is TGTGCCAGCAGCTTAGGATGGGAGTTGAACACTGAAGCTTTCTTT. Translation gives CASSLGWELNTEAFF.

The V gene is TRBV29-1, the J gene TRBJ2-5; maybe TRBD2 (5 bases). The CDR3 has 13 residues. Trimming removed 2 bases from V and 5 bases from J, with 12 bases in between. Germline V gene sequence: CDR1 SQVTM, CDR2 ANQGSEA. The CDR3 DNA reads TGCAGCGTTGAACGGGATAGTTCTGAGACCCAGTACTTC. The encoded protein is CSVERDSSETQYF. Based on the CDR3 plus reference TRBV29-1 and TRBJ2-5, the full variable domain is SAVISQKPSRDICQRGTSLTIQCQVDSQVTMMFWYRQQPGQSLTLIATANQGSEATYESGFVIDKFPISRPNLTFSTLTVSNMSPEDSSIYLCSVERDSSETQYFGPGTRLLVL.

CDR3 loop: CAWSGVLVNEKLFF. DNA of the CDR3: TGTGCCTGGAGTGGAGTGCTTGTAAATGAAAAACTGTTTTTT. V usage is TRBV30 and J usage is TRBJ1-4; no reliable D call. Germline assignment: CDR1 GTSNPN and CDR2 SVGIG (reference sequence). The V end was cut by 1 base, the J end by 5 bases, with 11 bases between. This CDR3 is 14 amino acids long.

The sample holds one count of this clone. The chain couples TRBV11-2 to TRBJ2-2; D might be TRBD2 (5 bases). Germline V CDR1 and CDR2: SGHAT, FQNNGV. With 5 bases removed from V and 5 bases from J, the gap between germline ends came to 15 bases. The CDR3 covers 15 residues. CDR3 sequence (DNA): TGTGCCAGCAGCCTACTAGTCCAGCCTACCGGGGAGCTGTTTTTT. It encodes CASSLLVQPTGELFF. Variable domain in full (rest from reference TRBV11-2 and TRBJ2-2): EAGVAQSPRYKIIEKRQSVAFWCNPISGHATLYWYQQILGQGPKLLIQFQNNGVVDDSQLPKDRFSAERLKGVDSTLKIQPAKLEDSAVYLCASSLLVQPTGELFFGEGSRLTVL.

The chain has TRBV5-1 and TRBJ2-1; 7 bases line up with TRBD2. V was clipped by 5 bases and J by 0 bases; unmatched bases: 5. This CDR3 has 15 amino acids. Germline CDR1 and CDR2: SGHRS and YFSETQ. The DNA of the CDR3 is TGCGCCAGCAGGGAGGGCGGGAGCTCCTACAATGAGCAGTTCTTC. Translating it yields CASREGGSSYNEQFF.

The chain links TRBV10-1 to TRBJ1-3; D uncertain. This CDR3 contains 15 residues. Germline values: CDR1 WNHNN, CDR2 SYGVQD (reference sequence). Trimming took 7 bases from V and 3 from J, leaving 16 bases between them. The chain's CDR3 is CASTESLGSGNTIYF. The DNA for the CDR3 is TGCGCCAGCACCGAGTCCCTAGGGAGTGGAAACACCATATATTTT.